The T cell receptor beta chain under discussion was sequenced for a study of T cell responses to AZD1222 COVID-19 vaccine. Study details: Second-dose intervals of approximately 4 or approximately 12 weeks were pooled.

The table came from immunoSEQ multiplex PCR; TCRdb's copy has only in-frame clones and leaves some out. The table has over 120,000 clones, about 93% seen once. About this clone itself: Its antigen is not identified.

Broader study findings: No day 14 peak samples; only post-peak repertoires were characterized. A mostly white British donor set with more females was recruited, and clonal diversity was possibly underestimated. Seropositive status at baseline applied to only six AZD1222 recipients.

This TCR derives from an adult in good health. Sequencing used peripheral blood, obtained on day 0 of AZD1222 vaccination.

The CDR3 DNA sequence: TGTGCCACCAGTGCAGGCAGCACAGATACGCAGTATTTT. This codes for CATSAGSTDTQYF. The rearrangement uses TRBV24-1 and TRBJ2-3; D uncertain. The CDR3 spans 13 residues. Germline V gene data show CDR1 as KGHDR and CDR2 as SFDVKD. Trimming left V 5 bases short and J 0 bases short, with 5 bases between.